The entry below gives a single T cell receptor (beta chain) sequence along with its context. Its antigen is not identified. An end of the junction differs from the germline gene, which may be a read error. These data are taken from a study of T cell repertoires in cytomegalovirus infection. On the study more broadly: Indications of both CMV infection and matching HLA type were provided by public TCR beta signatures. Study outcomes and limitations: Pooled public TCR beta family frequency picked out CMV carriers with the relevant HLA. CMV-specific HLA-C-restricted TCR beta clonotypes dominated the ex vivo response.

TCRdb itself ran the reads through MiXCR, one entry per CDR3 protein. The table records some 280,000 distinct CDR3 sequences, around 15% of them present only once. The material sequenced was PBMCs. The receptor comes from a human donor in good health (CMV status not recorded). Some clones in this sample may be carry-over from other donors' samples.

CDR3 DNA sequence: TGCAGCGTCGAAGTACGAGGAAGGGGGGAAAACTACGAGCAGTACTTC. This translates into CSVEVRGRGENYEQYF. The J gene is TRBJ2-7, the V gene TRBV29-1; D tentatively reads TRBD1 or TRBD2 (6 bases each). Germline V gene data show CDR1 as SQVTM and CDR2 as ANQGSEA. The CDR3 has 16 amino acids.